This T cell receptor (beta chain) emerged from a study of T cell clusters in autoimmune cytopenias. TRB rearrangements were amplified by touch-down multiplex PCR with mixed TRB-A/B primers. TCRdb re-called the multiplex PCR reads and gives one entry per CDR3 protein, without DNA. The repertoire shows 6,500 to 7,500 distinct CDR3 sequences; the top ten hold 16%. Broader study findings: No experiment has yet validated the function of the T cell clusters defined in silico.

Notes on this clonotype: The target antigen is unknown.

Each sample's input was 200 to 300 ng genomic DNA, roughly 40,000 genome equivalents. The clonotype comes from a human donor with an autoimmune cytopenia or autoimmune hepatitis (not recorded which). Specimen: peripheral blood.

CDR3 in amino acids: CASSFGTMVYGYTF. This rearrangement joins TRBV12-3 or TRBV12-4 to TRBJ1-2; the TRBD1 assignment by TCRdb is unverifiable without DNA. The length of the CDR3 is 14 residues.